The 25 T cell receptor beta chains given below trace back to one sample, sequenced in a study of blood T cell repertoires in COVID-19. The table came from immunoSEQ multiplex PCR; TCRdb's copy has only in-frame clones and leaves some out. The sample consists of approximately 52,000 clones, roughly 89% of them appearing once. Sequenced input: peripheral blood. Source of these receptors: a man aged 55 to 70 with active COVID-19.

The CDR3 DNA sequence: TGCGCCAGCAGCCAATCCCTAACTAGCGGATTCTCCTACAATGAGCAGTTCTTC. This gives the protein CASSQSLTSGFSYNEQFF. The V gene is TRBV4-3, the J gene TRBJ2-1, with 8 bases lining up with TRBD2. Germline CDR1 reads LGHNA; CDR2 reads YSLEER. Germline trimming cut 2 bases from V and 0 bases from J; bases unmatched to any gene: 9. This CDR3 is built from 18 residues.

The V gene is TRBV2, the J gene TRBJ2-5, with TRBD1 identical over 10 bases. The CDR3 is 15 residues long. V was clipped by 4 bases and J by 3 bases; unmatched bases: 5. The germline gives CDR1 SNHLY, CDR2 FYNNEI. The CDR3 protein is CASSAQGQGKETQYF. CDR3 sequence (DNA): TGTGCCAGCAGTGCCCAGGGACAGGGGAAAGAGACCCAGTACTTC.

This sequence joins TRBV29-1 and TRBJ1-1, with a weak D call TRBD1 (6 bases). CDR3 length: 14 amino acids. With 2 bases removed from V and 4 bases from J, the gap between germline ends came to 14 bases. Germline V gene data show CDR1 as SQVTM and CDR2 as ANQGSEA. The CDR3 DNA is TGCAGCGTTGAATTTGGGCAGGGGAGCACTGAAGCTTTCTTT. Protein: CSVEFGQGSTEAFF.

This clone was detected only once. The rearrangement joins TRBV7-3 to TRBJ2-3; D not resolved. Germline V lookup: CDR1 SGHTA, CDR2 FQGTGA. V was cut by 5 bases and J by 0 bases, with 9 bases left in between. CDR3 length: 14 residues. CDR3 bases: TGTGCCAGCAGCAGAGCCCCTAGCACAGATACGCAGTATTTT. Translation gives CASSRAPSTDTQYF.

V gene TRBV6-5 combines with J gene TRBJ2-7; tentatively, D is TRBD1 (6 bases). The germline V gene has CDR1 MNHEY and CDR2 SVGAGI. The CDR3 consists of 13 residues. V lost 6 bases and J lost 2, with 11 bases in between. The CDR3 region has the DNA TGTGCCAGCAGACAGGGAGTAGCCTACGAGCAGTACTTC. Translating it yields CASRQGVAYEQYF.

The V gene is TRBV5-4, the J gene TRBJ1-3; D not certain. V was shortened by 4 bases and J by 0 bases, with 8 bases between the two germline ends. Germline loops: CDR1 SGHNT, CDR2 YYREEE (reference sequence). The CDR3 is made up of 14 amino acids. The CDR3 sequence: CASSSPGSGNTIYF. The CDR3 DNA reads as TGTGCCAGCAGCAGCCCGGGCTCTGGAAACACCATATATTTT.

The chain links TRBV7-3 to TRBJ2-3; the match to TRBD2 covers 8 bases. V shed 4 bases, J shed 1 base, and the junction held 1 base outside the gene matches. The CDR3 totals 14 residues. Germline CDR1 and CDR2: SGHTA and FQGTGA. The CDR3 bases are TGTGCCAGCAGCTATAGCGGGGGCACAGATACGCAGTATTTT. Its protein is CASSYSGGTDTQYF.

V usage is TRBV11-3 and J usage is TRBJ2-7; the D gene is possibly TRBD2 (5 bases). Trimming removed 3 bases from V and 3 bases from J, with 9 bases in between. The CDR3 covers 13 residues. The germline V gene has CDR1 SGHNT and CDR2 YENEEA. Written as DNA, the CDR3 is TGTGCCAGCAGCTTGGGAGAGCTCTACGAGCAGTACTTC. Protein sequence: CASSLGELYEQYF.

This chain connects TRBV10-3 to TRBJ2-1; tentatively, D is TRBD1 (5 bases). The CDR3 runs to 13 residues. The V gene lost 2 bases and the J gene lost 6 bases, with 8 bases spanning the gap. Germline values: CDR1 ENHRY, CDR2 SYGVKD. CDR3 loop: CAISEGQRNEQFF. In DNA, the CDR3 is TGTGCCATCAGTGAGGGACAACGCAATGAGCAGTTCTTC.

The genes are TRBV7-6 and TRBJ2-2, with D possibly matching TRBD1 (6 bases). Trimming left V 2 bases short and J 0 bases short, with 19 bases between. This CDR3 is built from 19 residues. CDR1 is SGHVS and CDR2 is FNYEAQ in the germline V gene. Written as DNA, the CDR3 is TGTGCCAGCAGCTTAAAGGTGCAGGGGCGCATCTCGAACACCGGGGAGCTGTTTTTT. Translating it yields CASSLKVQGRISNTGELFF.

This chain joins TRBV3-1 (or the pseudogene TRBV3-2) and TRBJ2-1, with D possibly being TRBD2 (6 bases). CDR1 is LGHDT, CDR2 YNNKEL, per germline (reference sequence). The CDR3 length is 11 residues. V was trimmed by 3 bases and J by 13 bases, leaving 10 bases between them. CDR3 protein: CASSQGGGQFF. CDR3 DNA: TGTGCCAGCAGCCAGGGAGGCGGTCAGTTCTTC.

V usage is TRBV5-1 and J usage is TRBJ1-3; 7 bases align to TRBD1. V trimming: 4 bases; J trimming: 1 base; junction bases outside the gene matches: 5. CDR1 and CDR2 from the germline V gene are SGHRS and YFSETQ. The CDR3 length is 15 residues. The CDR3 sequence is CASSPRQGSGNTIYF. The CDR3 region has the DNA TGCGCCAGCAGCCCAAGACAGGGATCTGGAAACACCATATATTTT.

A few counts support this clone. CDR3 residues: CASSSNTEAFF. CDR3 DNA: TGTGCCAGCAGCTCTAACACTGAAGCTTTCTTT. The gene calls are TRBV21-1 and TRBJ1-1. TRBV21-1 counts as a pseudogene. This CDR3 contains 11 residues.

The rearrangement uses TRBV7-3 and TRBJ2-3; no definite D call. The germline CDR1 and CDR2 sequences are SGHTA and FQGTGA. The CDR3 totals 13 residues. Between the trimmed V and J ends, which lost 8 bases and 2 bases, there was a span of 11 bases. The CDR3 coding sequence is TGTGCCAGCTCTCGGAGCTACACAGATACGCAGTATTTT. Its protein is CASSRSYTDTQYF. The full variable domain, its missing parts supplied by reference TRBV7-3 and TRBJ2-3, is GAGVSQTPSNKVTEKGKYVELRCDPISGHTALYWYRQSLGQGPEFLIYFQGTGAADDSGLPNDRFFAVRPEGSVSTLKIQRTERGDSAVYLCASSRSYTDTQYFGPGTRLTVL.

In nucleotides, the CDR3 is TGTGCCAGCAGTGAGCCGGGACAGGGTGTTACCGGCTACACCTTC. This codes for CASSEPGQGVTGYTF. This chain connects TRBV6-4 to TRBJ1-2; 9 bases fit TRBD1. The germline V gene has CDR1 MRHNA and CDR2 SNTAGT. The CDR3 runs 15 residues. V trimming: 3 bases; J trimming: 8 bases; junction bases outside the gene matches: 10.

The rearrangement joins TRBV2 to TRBJ2-6; 8 bases match TRBD1. Germline CDR1 SNHLY, CDR2 FYNNEI. Losses at the gene ends were 4 bases for V and 0 bases for J; bases not matched to a gene: 2. The CDR3 runs 16 residues. The CDR3 here is CASSGQGFSGANVLTF. The DNA for the CDR3 is TGTGCCAGCAGTGGACAGGGGTTCTCTGGGGCCAACGTCCTGACTTTC.

The sample holds one count of this clone. The V call is TRBV20-1, the J call TRBJ1-4; D possibly corresponds to TRBD1 (6 bases). V lost 3 bases, J lost 7 bases, and 6 bases lay in between. This CDR3 has 11 amino acids. Germline lookup yields CDR1 DFQATT and CDR2 SNEGSKA (reference sequence). The CDR3 sequence: CSASRGEKLFF. The CDR3 nucleotides read TGCAGTGCTAGCAGGGGTGAAAAACTGTTTTTT.

The chain links TRBV7-3 to TRBJ1-2; D uncertain. Trimming took 4 bases from V and 8 from J, leaving 11 bases between them. The germline V gene encodes CDR1 SGHTA and CDR2 FQGTGA. The CDR3 runs 12 residues. The CDR3 sequence is CASSSRTGGYTF. The CDR3 DNA is TGTGCCAGCAGCTCCCGGACGGGGGGCTACACCTTC.

The chain combines TRBV12-3 or TRBV12-4 with TRBJ1-2; 7 bases line up with TRBD1. V lost 7 bases to trimming and J lost 4 bases; unmatched junction nucleotides: 6. CDR3 length: 13 residues. CDR3 in DNA: TGTGCCAGCACCCCGGACAGGACCTATGGCTACACCTTC. Amino acids: CASTPDRTYGYTF.

The CDR3 loop reads CATSDTGSAGNTIYF. The CDR3 coding sequence is TGTGCCACCAGTGATACAGGGTCAGCTGGAAACACCATATATTTT. The gene calls are TRBV24-1 and TRBJ1-3, with D perhaps TRBD1 (6 bases). Trimming pared 3 bases from V and 2 bases from J, leaving 10 bases between. The CDR3 has 15 amino acids. Germline CDR1 reads KGHDR; CDR2 reads SFDVKD.

The V and J genes are TRBV28 and TRBJ2-7, with 11 nucleotides matching TRBD2. Losses at the gene ends were 5 bases for V and 4 bases for J; bases not matched to a gene: 10. Germline-derived CDR1 and CDR2 are MDHEN and SYDVKM. The CDR3 runs to 16 residues. The CDR3 is CASSNGPTSGAYEQYF. In nucleotides, the CDR3 is TGTGCCAGCAGTAACGGACCGACTAGCGGGGCATACGAGCAGTACTTC.

The rearrangement uses TRBV7-9 and TRBJ2-1; 14 nucleotides align to TRBD2. V dropped 4 bases and J dropped 0; count of bases not matched to a gene: 5. The germline V gene has CDR1 SEHNR and CDR2 FQNEAQ (reference sequence). The CDR3 totals 18 residues. The CDR3 coding sequence is TGTGCCAGCAGCTCGGGACTAGCGGGAGTTATCTCCTACAATGAGCAGTTCTTC. It codes for CASSSGLAGVISYNEQFF.

The chain employs TRBV27 and TRBJ2-4; TRBD2 is a possible D gene (5 bases). The CDR3 is 15 residues long. The ends were cut back, 6 bases at V and 1 base at J, with 13 bases in the middle. Germline V lookup: CDR1 MNHEY, CDR2 SMNVEV (reference sequence). The CDR3 loop reads CASSPGLGAKNIQYF. Here the CDR3 DNA reads TGTGCCAGCAGCCCTGGACTTGGGGCCAAAAACATTCAGTACTTC.

This clone showed up just once. This rearrangement joins TRBV4-2 to TRBJ2-5; tentative D call: TRBD2 (6 bases). V gave up 1 base and J gave up 2 bases, with 11 bases separating them. The V gene's germline CDR1 is LGHNA and CDR2 YNFKEQ. This CDR3 is built from 15 residues. The CDR3 loop reads CASSQGGGVQETQYF. Here the CDR3 DNA reads TGTGCCAGCAGCCAAGGGGGCGGGGTACAAGAGACCCAGTACTTC.

In its sample, this clone was seen once. This chain connects TRBV5-5 to TRBJ2-7, with 8 bases identical to TRBD1. With V trimmed by 7 bases and J by 4 bases, 7 bases remained unmatched. Per germline, CDR1 SGHKS and CDR2 YYEKEE (reference sequence). This CDR3 has 13 amino acids. The CDR3 DNA sequence: TGTGCCAGCGGACAGGGCTGGCGATACGAGCAGTACTTC. Its protein is CASGQGWRYEQYF.